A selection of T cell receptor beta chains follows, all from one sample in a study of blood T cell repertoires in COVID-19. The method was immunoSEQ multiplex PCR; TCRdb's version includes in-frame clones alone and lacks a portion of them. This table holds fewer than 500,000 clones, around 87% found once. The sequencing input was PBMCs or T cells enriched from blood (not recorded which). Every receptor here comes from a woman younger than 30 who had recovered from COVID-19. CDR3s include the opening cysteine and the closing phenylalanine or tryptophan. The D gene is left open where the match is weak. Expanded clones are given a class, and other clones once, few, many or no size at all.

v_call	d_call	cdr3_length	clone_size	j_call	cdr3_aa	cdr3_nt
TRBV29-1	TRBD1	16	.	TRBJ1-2	CSVEDRGTGGNYGYTF	TGCAGCGTTGAAGATCGGGGGACAGGGGGTAACTATGGCTACACCTTC
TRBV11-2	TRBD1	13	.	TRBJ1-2	CASSRDRIYGYTF	TGTGCCAGCAGCCGGGACAGGATATATGGCTACACCTTC
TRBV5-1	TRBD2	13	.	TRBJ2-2	CASSRTRDYELFF	TGCGCCAGCAGCAGGACTCGGGACTACGAGCTGTTTTTT
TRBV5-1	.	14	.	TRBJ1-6	CASSGDRSNSPLHF	TGCGCCAGCAGCGGCGACAGGAGCAATTCACCCCTCCACTTT
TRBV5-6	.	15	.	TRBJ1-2	CASSLPGGRSYGYTF	TGTGCCAGCAGCTTGCCAGGAGGGCGTTCCTATGGCTACACCTTC
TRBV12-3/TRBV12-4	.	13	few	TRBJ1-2	CASNRWGAYGYTF	TGTGCCAGCAACCGATGGGGAGCCTATGGCTACACCTTC
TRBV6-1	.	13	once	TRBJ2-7	CASSEAGTREQYF	TGTGCCAGCAGTGAAGCCGGGACTCGAGAGCAGTACTTC
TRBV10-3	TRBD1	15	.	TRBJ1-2	CASLAFGTGSFGYTF	TGTGCCAGCTTGGCCTTCGGGACAGGGTCCTTTGGCTACACCTTC
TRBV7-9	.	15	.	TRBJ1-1	CASSFRGFMNTEAFF	TGTGCCAGCAGCTTCCGGGGATTCATGAACACTGAAGCTTTCTTT
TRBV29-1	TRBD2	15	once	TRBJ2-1	CSVEASGIGYNEQFF	TGCAGCGTTGAAGCAAGCGGGATCGGCTACAATGAGCAGTTCTTC
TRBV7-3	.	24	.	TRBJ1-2	CASSLRARRAPPEGGPSSLNGYTF	TGTGCCAGCAGCTTAAGAGCTAGAAGGGCCCCTCCGGAGGGTGGACCTTCCTCCCTTAATGGCTACACCTTC
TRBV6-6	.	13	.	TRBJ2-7	CASSYEAPYEQYF	TGTGCCAGCAGTTACGAAGCCCCCTACGAGCAGTACTTC
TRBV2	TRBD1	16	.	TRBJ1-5	CASTGQGALGGQPQHF	TGTGCCAGCACCGGACAGGGGGCCCTTGGCGGTCAGCCCCAGCATTTT
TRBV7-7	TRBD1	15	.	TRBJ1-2	CASGPLGQGPGGYTF	TGTGCTAGCGGACCCCTGGGACAGGGCCCTGGCGGCTACACCTTC
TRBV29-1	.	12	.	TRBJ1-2	CSVEDSLDGYTF	TGCAGCGTTGAAGATAGCCTCGATGGCTACACCTTC
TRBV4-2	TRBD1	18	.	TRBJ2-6	CASSQRGTGGSGANVLTF	TGTGCCAGCAGCCAACGAGGGACAGGGGGATCTGGGGCCAACGTCCTGACTTTC
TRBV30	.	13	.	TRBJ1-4	CAWTPAGDEKLFF	TGTGCCTGGACACCGGCGGGAGATGAAAAACTGTTTTTT
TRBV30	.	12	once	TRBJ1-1	CAWSPRNTEAFF	TGTGCCTGGAGTCCTCGGAACACTGAAGCTTTCTTT
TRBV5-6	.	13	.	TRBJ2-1	CASRSVFNNEQFF	TGTGCCAGCAGGAGCGTGTTTAACAATGAGCAGTTCTTC
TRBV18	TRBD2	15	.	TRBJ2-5	CASSPQYSGGETQYF	TGTGCCAGCTCACCACAGTACAGCGGGGGAGAGACCCAGTACTTC
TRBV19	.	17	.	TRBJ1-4	CASSIRGYTGPNEKLFF	TGTGCCAGTAGTATTCGTGGTTACACAGGGCCTAATGAAAAACTGTTTTTT
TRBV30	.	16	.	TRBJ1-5	CAWSVGSGVPGQPQHF	TGTGCCTGGAGTGTAGGGTCCGGGGTACCGGGTCAGCCCCAGCATTTT
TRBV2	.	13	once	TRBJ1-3	CASRGGSGNTIYF	TGTGCCAGCCGGGGAGGTAGTGGAAACACCATATATTTT
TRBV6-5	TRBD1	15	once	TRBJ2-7	CASAPPGTGHYEQYF	TGTGCCAGCGCGCCCCCGGGGACAGGCCACTACGAGCAGTACTTC
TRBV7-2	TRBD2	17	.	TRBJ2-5	CASSLYGSGGEQETQYF	TGTGCCAGCAGCTTATATGGTAGCGGGGGGGAACAAGAGACCCAGTACTTC
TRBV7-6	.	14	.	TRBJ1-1	CASSPSIMNTEAFF	TGTGCCAGCAGCCCTAGTATAATGAACACTGAAGCTTTCTTT
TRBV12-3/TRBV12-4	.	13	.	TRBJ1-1	CASSLGGDTEAFF	TGTGCCAGCAGCTTAGGGGGGGACACTGAAGCTTTCTTT
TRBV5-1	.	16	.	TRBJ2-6	CASSSYTGLEKNVLTF	TGCGCCAGCAGCTCCTATACGGGATTGGAGAAAAACGTCCTGACTTTC
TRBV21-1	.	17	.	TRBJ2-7	CASSKASAGQGSHEQYF	TGTGCCAGCAGCAAAGCGTCCGCGGGACAGGGGAGCCACGAGCAGTACTTC
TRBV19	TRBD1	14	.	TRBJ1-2	CASFGQGKNYGYTF	TGTGCCAGTTTCGGACAGGGGAAGAATTATGGCTACACCTTC
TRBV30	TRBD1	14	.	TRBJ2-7	CAWSTGTGEDEQYF	TGTGCCTGGAGCACCGGGACAGGGGAGGACGAGCAGTACTTC
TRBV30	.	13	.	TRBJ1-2	CAWRWGQDYGYTF	TGTGCCTGGAGATGGGGGCAAGACTATGGCTACACCTTC
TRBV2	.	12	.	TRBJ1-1	CAMPGRNTEAFF	TGTGCCATGCCGGGTAGGAACACTGAAGCTTTCTTT
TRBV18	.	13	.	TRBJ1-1	CASSPRTDNEAFF	TGTGCCAGCTCACCAAGGACAGATAATGAAGCTTTCTTT
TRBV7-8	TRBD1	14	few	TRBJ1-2	CASSPGQVHYGYTF	TGTGCCAGCAGCCCGGGACAGGTCCACTATGGCTACACCTTC
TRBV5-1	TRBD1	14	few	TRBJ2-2	CASSLTGGTGELFF	TGCGCCAGCAGCTTAACAGGGGGCACCGGGGAGCTGTTTTTT
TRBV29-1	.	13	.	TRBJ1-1	CSAALSGNTEAFF	TGCAGCGCAGCTTTGAGTGGTAACACTGAAGCTTTCTTT
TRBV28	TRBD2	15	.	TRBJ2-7	CASIDERGGSYEQYF	TGTGCCAGCATCGACGAGCGGGGGGGGTCCTACGAGCAGTACTTC
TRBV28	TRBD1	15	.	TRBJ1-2	CASSFPQGMNYGYTF	TGTGCCAGCAGTTTCCCACAGGGGATGAACTATGGCTACACCTTC
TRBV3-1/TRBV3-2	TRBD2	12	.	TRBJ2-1	CASSQATSAWFF	TGTGCCAGCAGCCAAGCCACTAGCGCTTGGTTCTTC
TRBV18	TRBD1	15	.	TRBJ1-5	CASSVTTGQSQPQHF	TGTGCCAGCTCCGTTACGACAGGGCAGAGTCAGCCCCAGCATTTT
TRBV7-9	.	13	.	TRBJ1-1	CASSSKQGTEAFF	TGTGCCAGCAGCTCCAAACAGGGTACTGAAGCTTTCTTT